This T cell receptor beta chain emerged from a study of graft-versus-host responses after intestinal transplantation. Across the whole study: Following induction with anti-thymocyte globulin, all recipients were given tacrolimus and steroids for three to four years.

Generated by immunoSEQ multiplex PCR, the TCRdb table keeps only in-frame clones and is missing some. This sample has more than 65,000 clones, with under 90% found just once. To note about this clone: What it binds is not known.

This CDR3 has 17 amino acids. CDR1 is SGHRS and CDR2 is YFSETQ in the germline V gene. The ends lost 2 bases at V and 7 bases at J; junction bases unmatched: 12. Sequences were derived from unstimulated CD4+ T cells sorted from spleen or lymph node cells, sampled before transplant. This TCR derives from a human donor who was the organ donor for an intestinal transplant. The rearrangement links TRBV5-1 to TRBJ1-6, with 7 bases aligning to TRBD1. CDR3 sequence reads: CASSFGLTGTDNSPLHF. CDR3 nucleotide sequence: TGCGCCAGCAGCTTCGGGCTGACTGGGACAGACAATTCACCCCTCCACTTT.